This TCR beta chain derives from a study of CD4 T cells in relation to SARS-CoV-2 and coronaviruses. The CDR3 is made up of 15 amino acids. Germline CDR1 reads LNHDA; CDR2 reads SQIVND (reference sequence). With 5 bases removed from V and 0 bases from J, the gap between germline ends came to 11 bases. Generated by immunoSEQ multiplex PCR, the TCRdb table keeps only in-frame clones and is missing some. The sample has around 62,000 clones, about 95% seen once; the top ten hold around 0.14%. Before the COVID-19 pandemic, during about 2011-2019, CD4+ T cells were taken from unexposed donors. The chain combines TRBV19 with TRBJ1-3; D may be TRBD1 (6 bases). Sequencing used naive CD4+ T cells from PBMCs. The subset: naive CD4+ T cells isolated by negative enrichment. The source is a human donor in good health. The CDR3 nucleotides read TGTGCCAGTAGTCCAGACAGGAGCTCTGGAAACACCATATATTTT. It translates to CASSPDRSSGNTIYF.